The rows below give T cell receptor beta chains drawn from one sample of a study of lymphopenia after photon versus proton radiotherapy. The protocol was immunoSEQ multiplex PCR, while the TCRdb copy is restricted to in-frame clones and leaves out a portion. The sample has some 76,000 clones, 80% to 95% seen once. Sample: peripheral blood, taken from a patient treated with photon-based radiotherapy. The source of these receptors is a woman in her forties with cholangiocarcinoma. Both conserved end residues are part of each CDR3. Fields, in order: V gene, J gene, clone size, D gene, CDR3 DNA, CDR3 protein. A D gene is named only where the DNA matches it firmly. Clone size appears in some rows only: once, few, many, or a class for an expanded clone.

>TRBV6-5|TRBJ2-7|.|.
TGTGCCACTATCCGGTCCAGGGATCAAAAAAACGAGCAGTACTTC
CATIRSRDQKNEQYF
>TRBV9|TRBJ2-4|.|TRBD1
TGTGCCAGCAGCGTAGCAGGAAGTGGGACAGACAGAGCCAAAAACATTCAGTACTTC
CASSVAGSGTDRAKNIQYF
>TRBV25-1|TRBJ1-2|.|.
TGTGCCAGCAGTGGAGCGGGGGCGATGAGTGGCTACACCTTC
CASSGAGAMSGYTF
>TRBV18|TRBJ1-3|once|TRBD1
TGTGCCAGCTCGCTGGACAGGGGATCTGGAAACACCATATATTTT
CASSLDRGSGNTIYF
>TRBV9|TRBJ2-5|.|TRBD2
TGTGCCAGCAGCGTAGGCTCGGGAGGGCCGGAGACCCAGTACTTC
CASSVGSGGPETQYF
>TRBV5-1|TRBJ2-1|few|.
TGCGCCAGCAGCTTACTCGACGGATCCTACAATGAGCAGTTCTTC
CASSLLDGSYNEQFF
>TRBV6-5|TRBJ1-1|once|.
TGTGCCAGCAGTTCAAGGGGCCTGAACACTGAAGCTTTCTTT
CASSSRGLNTEAFF
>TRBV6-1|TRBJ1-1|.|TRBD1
TGTGCCAGTGACAGGGCGGGTGAAGCTTTCTTT
CASDRAGEAFF
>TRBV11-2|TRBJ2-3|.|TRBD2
TGTGCCAGCAGCCCGGGGGGAACAGATACGCAGTATTTT
CASSPGGTDTQYF
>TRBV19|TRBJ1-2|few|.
TGTGCCAGTCAAGTCGTCGGGGGAAACTATGGCTACACCTTC
CASQVVGGNYGYTF
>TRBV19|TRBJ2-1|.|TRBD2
TGTGCCAGTACAGGACTAGCGGGGAGGCACTACAATGAGCAGTTCTTC
CASTGLAGRHYNEQFF
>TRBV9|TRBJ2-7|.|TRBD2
TGTGCCAGCAGCGTTGGGACTAGCGGGAAAGTCTACGAGCAGTACTTC
CASSVGTSGKVYEQYF
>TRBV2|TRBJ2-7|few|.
TGTGCCAGCGGAGGAGGGGACCAGTACTTC
CASGGGDQYF
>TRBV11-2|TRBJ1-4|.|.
TGTGCCAGCAGTGGACACGGAAAACTGTTTTTT
CASSGHGKLFF
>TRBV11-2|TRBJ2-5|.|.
TGTGCCAGCAGCTTAGGGGTAGCACCCCTCCAAGAGACCCAGTACTTC
CASSLGVAPLQETQYF
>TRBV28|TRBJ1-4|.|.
TGTGCCAGCAGTACAGTGGACTTTTCTAATGAAAAACTGTTTTTT
CASSTVDFSNEKLFF
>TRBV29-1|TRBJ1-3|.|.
TGCGGCGGAGGGGGAGGCTCTGGAAACACCATATATTTT
CGGGGGSGNTIYF
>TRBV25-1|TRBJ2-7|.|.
TGTGCCAGTAAAACAGGGACCGAGCAGTACTTC
CASKTGTEQYF
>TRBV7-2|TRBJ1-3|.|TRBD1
TGTGCCAGCAGCTCGGAGACAGGGTATGGAAACACCATATATTTT
CASSSETGYGNTIYF
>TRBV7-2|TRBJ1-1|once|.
TGTGCCAGCAGCTTACTCGGGGGCGGCACTGAAGCTTTCTTT
CASSLLGGGTEAFF
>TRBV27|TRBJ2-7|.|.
TGTGCCAGCAGTTTGGTCCAGGGGGGTTCGTCCTACGAGCAGTACTTC
CASSLVQGGSSYEQYF
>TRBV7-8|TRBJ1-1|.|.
TGTGCCAGCAGCCAGCGGGGCCGGGCTACTATGAACACTGAAGCTTTCTTT
CASSQRGRATMNTEAFF
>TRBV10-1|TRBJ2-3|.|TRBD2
TGCGCCAGCAGTGAGTCTAGGGGACTAGCGGGAAGCGCGCAGTATTTT
CASSESRGLAGSAQYF
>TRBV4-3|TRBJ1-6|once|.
TGCGCCAGCAGCCAATTCCACCGAGGTTCACCCCTCCACTTT
CASSQFHRGSPLHF
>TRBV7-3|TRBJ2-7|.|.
TGTGCCAGCAGCCCGGGTACGGGCTACGAGCAGTACTTC
CASSPGTGYEQYF
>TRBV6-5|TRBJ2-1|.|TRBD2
TGTGCCAGCACCCCGAGCGGGGGGATAGGAAATGAGCAGTTCTTC
CASTPSGGIGNEQFF
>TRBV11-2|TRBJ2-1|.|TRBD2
TGTGCCAGCAGCTTTAAGTCTGGCGGGAGCAATGAGCAGTTCTTC
CASSFKSGGSNEQFF
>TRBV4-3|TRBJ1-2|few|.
TGCGCCAGCAGCCAAGAGGCTTCCAGTAGGGGCTACACCTTC
CASSQEASSRGYTF
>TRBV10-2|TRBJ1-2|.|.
TGCGCCAGCAGTGAGGGATGGGGCTACACCTTC
CASSEGWGYTF
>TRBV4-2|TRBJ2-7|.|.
TGTGCCAGCAGCCAAGTTGGGCAGGTGAGCTACGAGCAGTACTTC
CASSQVGQVSYEQYF
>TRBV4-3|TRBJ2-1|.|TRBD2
TGCGCCAGCAGCCAAGATTCGGTTGGTAGCGGGAGCCACAATGAGCAGTTCTTC
CASSQDSVGSGSHNEQFF
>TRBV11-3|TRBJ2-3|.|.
TGTGCCAGCAGCTTACTTTTTACTGACACGCAGTATTTT
CASSLLFTDTQYF
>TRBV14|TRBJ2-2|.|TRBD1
TGTGCCAGCAGCCGAAGACAGGGGAGTACCGGGGAGCTGTTTTTT
CASSRRQGSTGELFF
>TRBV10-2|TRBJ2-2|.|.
TGCGCCAGCACGGGCAAAGGGGCCGGGGAGCTGTTTTTT
CASTGKGAGELFF
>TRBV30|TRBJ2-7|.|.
TGTGCCTTATCGCGGGGGCGCTTTTACGAGCAGTACTTC
CALSRGRFYEQYF
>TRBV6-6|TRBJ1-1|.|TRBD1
TGTGCCACCCGGGAGACAGGGGAAAACACTGAAGCTTTCTTT
CATRETGENTEAFF
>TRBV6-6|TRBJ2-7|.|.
TGTGCCAGCCATAGGGGGGTAGGGGACAAGTACGAGCAGTACTTC
CASHRGVGDKYEQYF
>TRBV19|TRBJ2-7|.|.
TGTGCCAGTAGTATACAGGGCTACGAGCAGTACTTC
CASSIQGYEQYF
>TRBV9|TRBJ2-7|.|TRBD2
TGTGCCAGCAGCCTGACTAGCGCTGCCCACGAGCAGTACTTC
CASSLTSAAHEQYF
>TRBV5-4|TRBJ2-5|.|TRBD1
TGTGCCAGCAGCCTTACGACAGGGGGAGAGACCCAGTACTTC
CASSLTTGGETQYF
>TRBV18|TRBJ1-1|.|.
TGTGCCAGCTCACCGAACACTGAAGCTTTCTTT
CASSPNTEAFF
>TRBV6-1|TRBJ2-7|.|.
TGTGCCAGCAGCGAAACTAGCACCACTCCTACGAAGCAGTACTTC
CASSETSTTPTKQYF
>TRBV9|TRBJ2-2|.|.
TGTGCCAGCAGCCCCCTGGGTCTCCTTGGCGGGGAGCTGTTTTTT
CASSPLGLLGGELFF
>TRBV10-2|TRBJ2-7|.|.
TGCGCCAGCCAAGCTCTGGGTACGGTAGTGAAAGAGCAGTACTTC
CASQALGTVVKEQYF
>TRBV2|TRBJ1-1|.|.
TGTGCCAGCCGTTCGGGACTCCTTCAGAACGCTGAAGCTTTCTTT
CASRSGLLQNAEAFF
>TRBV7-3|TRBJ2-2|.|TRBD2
TGTGCCAGCAGCCCCACTAGCGGGAGAAGGACCGGGGAGCTGTTTTTT
CASSPTSGRRTGELFF
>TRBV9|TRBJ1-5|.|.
TGTGCCAGCAGCGTAGGAGTGGGGGATCAGCCCCAGCATTTT
CASSVGVGDQPQHF
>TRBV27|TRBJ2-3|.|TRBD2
TGTGCCAGCAGTTTAGACGGGAGGGTCACAGATACGCAGTATTTT
CASSLDGRVTDTQYF
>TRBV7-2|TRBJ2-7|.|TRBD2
TGTGCCAGCAGCCTAGGACTAGCGGGATACTACGAGCAGTACTTC
CASSLGLAGYYEQYF
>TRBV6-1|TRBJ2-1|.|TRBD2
TGTGCCAGCAGGGGGACTAGCGGGGGCATTAGTGAGCAGTTCTTC
CASRGTSGGISEQFF
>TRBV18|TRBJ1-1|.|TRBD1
TGTGCCAGCTCACCGGACAGGGTTAGGGACACTGAAGCTTTCTTT
CASSPDRVRDTEAFF
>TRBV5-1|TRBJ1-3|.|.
TGCGCCAGCAGTCGAAATATTGGAAACACCATATATTTT
CASSRNIGNTIYF
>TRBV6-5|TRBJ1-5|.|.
TGTGCCAGCAGCCTCCGGGGGGGGGTCCAGCCCCAGCATTTT
CASSLRGGVQPQHF
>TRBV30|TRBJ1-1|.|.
TGTGCCTGGACCTCGGCCGTGAACACTGAAGCTTTCTTT
CAWTSAVNTEAFF
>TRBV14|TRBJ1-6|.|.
TGTGCCAGCAGCCTGGGGCCGGGTGGTAATTCACCCCTCCACTTT
CASSLGPGGNSPLHF
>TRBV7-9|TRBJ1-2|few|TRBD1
TGTGCCAGCAGCTCGGACAGGGAGTCGGCTAACTATGGCTACACCTTC
CASSSDRESANYGYTF
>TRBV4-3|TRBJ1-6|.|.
TGCGCCAGCAGCCAAGCCAATTCACCCCTCCACTTT
CASSQANSPLHF
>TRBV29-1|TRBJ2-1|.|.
TGCAGCGTTGCCGTCGCTTCGAGCTCCTACAATGAGCAGTTCTTC
CSVAVASSSYNEQFF
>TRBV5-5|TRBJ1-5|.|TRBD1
TGTGCCAGCAGCGGCGGGACAGGCCATCAGCCCCAGCATTTT
CASSGGTGHQPQHF